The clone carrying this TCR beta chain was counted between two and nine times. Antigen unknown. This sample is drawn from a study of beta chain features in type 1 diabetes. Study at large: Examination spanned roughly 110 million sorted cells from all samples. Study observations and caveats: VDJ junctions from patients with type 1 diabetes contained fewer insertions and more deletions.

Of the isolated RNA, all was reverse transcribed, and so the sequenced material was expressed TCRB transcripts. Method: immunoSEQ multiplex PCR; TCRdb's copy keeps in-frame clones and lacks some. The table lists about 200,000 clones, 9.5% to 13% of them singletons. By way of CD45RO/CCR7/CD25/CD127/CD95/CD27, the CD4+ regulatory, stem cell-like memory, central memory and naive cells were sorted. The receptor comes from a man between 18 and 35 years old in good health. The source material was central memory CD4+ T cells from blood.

CDR3 sequence reads: CASSFLAGNYNEQFF. The CDR3 DNA reads as TGTGCCAGCTCGTTCCTAGCGGGAAATTACAATGAGCAGTTCTTC. The chain links TRBV18 to TRBJ2-1, with 9 bases aligning to TRBD2. Germline CDR1 and CDR2: KGHSH and LQKENI. This CDR3 is 15 amino acids long. J lost 4 bases, V lost 6 bases, and 7 bases had no gene match.